Presented here are 15 T cell receptor beta chains from one specimen sequenced in a study of T cell repertoires in cytomegalovirus infection. One entry per CDR3 protein results from TCRdb running MiXCR on the reads. The table has around 85,000 distinct CDR3 sequences, approximately 43% seen once. Antigens for these TCRs are unknown. The starting material was CD8+ T cells from cultured PBMCs, obtained from culture after CMV antigen stimulation. Source of these receptors: a human donor in good health (CMV status not recorded). Some clones in this sample may be carry-over from other donors' samples.

This clonotype was found a few times. Written as DNA, the CDR3 is TGTGCCAGCAGCTTAGAAAGAACGGCACCCTACGAGCAGTACTTC. It specifies CASSLERTAPYEQYF. The chain uses TRBV7-6 and TRBJ2-7; D is ambiguous. Germline CDR1 SGHVS, CDR2 FNYEAQ. Deletions cut 1 base from V and 2 bases from J, with 12 bases between. The length of the CDR3 is 15 residues.

This chain's CDR3 is CASVGARNTEAFF. In DNA, the CDR3 is TGCGCCAGCGTGGGGGCTAGGAACACTGAAGCTTTCTTT. The J gene is TRBJ1-1, the V gene TRBV5-1; D perhaps matches TRBD1 (6 bases). V lost 7 bases, J lost 1 base, and 11 bases lay in between. CDR1 and CDR2 from the germline V gene are SGHRS and YFSETQ. This CDR3 is 13 amino acids long.

The rearrangement uses TRBV11-2 and TRBJ2-7; D is perhaps TRBD1 (6 bases). The germline V and J ends were trimmed by 2 bases and 5 bases, with 22 bases remaining between them. There are 17 residues in the CDR3. Germline V gene lookup returns CDR1 SGHAT and CDR2 FQNNGV. CDR3 protein: CASSLRGSSGLVDEQYF. The CDR3 DNA reads as TGTGCCAGCAGCTTAAGGGGGAGTTCGGGGCTGGTGGACGAGCAGTACTTC.

The chain has TRBV6-6 and TRBJ2-1, with TRBD1 as a possible D gene (6 bases). Per germline, CDR1 MNHNY and CDR2 SVGAGI (reference sequence). V shed 7 bases and J shed 4 bases, with 8 bases lying between them. The CDR3 has 12 amino acids. CDR3 DNA: TGTGCCAGCACAGGGGCTTACAATGAGCAGTTCTTC. Translating it yields CASTGAYNEQFF.

This chain links TRBV7-3 with TRBJ2-7; possibly TRBD1 for D (6 bases). Looked up from germline, CDR1 is SGHTA and CDR2 is FQGTGA. V lost 5 bases and J 3 bases, leaving 20 bases between the germline ends. This CDR3 is 16 amino acids long. CDR3 amino acids: CASSPMGAGSVYEQYF. The CDR3, as DNA: TGTGCCAGCAGCCCTATGGGGGCAGGGTCTGTCTACGAGCAGTACTTC.

The chain joins TRBV5-5 to TRBJ2-7, with 7 positions matching TRBD2. In germline, CDR1 is SGHKS, CDR2 YYEKEE (reference sequence). J was trimmed by 7 bases and V by 6 bases; bases with no gene match: 10. This CDR3 spans 13 amino acids. This CDR3 is CASTGGLTDEQYF. Written as DNA, the CDR3 is TGTGCCAGCACCGGGGGGTTGACAGATGAGCAGTACTTC.

The chain links TRBV12-3 or TRBV12-4 to TRBJ1-5, with TRBD1 as a possible D gene (5 bases). Trimming pared 6 bases from V and 0 bases from J, leaving 9 bases between. CDR3 length: 14 amino acids. CDR3 in amino acids: CASSGTVSNQPQHF. As DNA, the CDR3 is TGTGCCAGCAGCGGGACGGTTAGCAATCAGCCCCAGCATTTT.

The rearrangement joins TRBV7-9 to TRBJ1-2; no definite D call. The CDR3 length is 11 residues. V was pared by 4 bases and J by 5 bases, with 5 bases between. From germline, CDR1 is SEHNR and CDR2 FQNEAQ (reference sequence). CDR3 sequence: CASSSIYGYTF. For the CDR3, the DNA is TGTGCCAGCAGCTCCATTTATGGCTACACCTTC. The full variable domain, completed using reference TRBV7-9 and TRBJ1-2, is DTGVSQNPRHKITKRGQNVTFRCDPISEHNRLYWYRQTLGQGPEFLTYFQNEAQLEKSRLLSDRFSAERPKGSFSTLEIQRTEQGDSAMYLCASSSIYGYTFGSGTRLTVV.

This clonotype was seen many times. The J gene is TRBJ2-7, the V gene TRBV7-9; D possibly corresponds to TRBD2 (6 bases). There are 12 residues in the CDR3. Looked up from germline, CDR1 is SEHNR and CDR2 is FQNEAQ (reference sequence). Trimming pared 5 bases from V and 3 bases from J, leaving 8 bases between. The CDR3 region has the DNA TGTGCCAGCAGCCCCGGGGGCTACGAGCAGTACTTC. It encodes CASSPGGYEQYF.

V gene TRBV27 combines with J gene TRBJ1-5, with 7 nucleotides matching TRBD1. The CDR3 runs 14 residues. Germline V gene lookup returns CDR1 MNHEY and CDR2 SMNVEV (reference sequence). J was trimmed by 8 bases and V by 1 base; bases with no gene match: 5. As DNA, the CDR3 is TGTGCCAGCAGTTTATTTAGGGGGCGAGAGCCCCAGCATTTT. Protein: CASSLFRGREPQHF.

The chain is built from TRBV4-1 and TRBJ2-7, with TRBD2 matching 10 bases. Trimming at V came to 5 bases and at J to 0 bases, leaving 4 bases not matched to a gene. The CDR3 contains 15 residues. The germline CDR1 and CDR2 sequences are MGHRA and YSYEKL. CDR3 DNA: TGCGCCAGCAGCTTAACTAGCGGGGACTCCTACGAGCAGTACTTC. Protein product: CASSLTSGDSYEQYF.

V gene TRBV7-3 combines with J gene TRBJ2-7; 11 positions match TRBD1. CDR3 size: 16 residues. J gave up 4 bases and V 2 bases, and 7 bases lay outside the gene matches. Germline loops: CDR1 SGHTA, CDR2 FQGTGA. CDR3 in DNA: TGTGCCAGCAGCTTACCCCGGGACAGGGGGACTTACGAGCAGTACTTC. Encoded protein: CASSLPRDRGTYEQYF.

This sequence joins TRBV4-1 and TRBJ2-1; no definite D call. Germline V gene lookup returns CDR1 MGHRA and CDR2 YSYEKL. CDR3 length: 15 residues. Trimming cost V 4 bases and J 8 bases, with 18 bases left between them. The CDR3 DNA reads TGCGCCAGCAGCCTCCTACCTACCCTTGGGGATGAGCAGTTCTTC. It codes for CASSLLPTLGDEQFF.

This clonotype was detected ten times or more. The chain uses TRBV7-2 and TRBJ1-5; no clear D. V was pared by 5 bases and J by 5 bases, with 16 bases between. This CDR3 region has 15 residues. The germline CDR1 and CDR2 sequences are SGHTA and FQGNSA. CDR3 DNA: TGTGCCAGCAGCCTTAGTCTGGGAGGACATCAGCCCCAGCATTTT. Amino acid sequence: CASSLSLGGHQPQHF.

This clonotype was detected once. The chain combines TRBV28 with TRBJ2-2; 7 bases match TRBD2. The germline CDR1 and CDR2 sequences are MDHEN and SYDVKM. The trim removed 4 bases at V and 1 base at J, leaving 27 bases unmatched. The CDR3 contains 23 residues. DNA of the CDR3: TGTGCCAGCAGTTCCCATGGACTAGGCCCAGATTCCTATCCCATAATGAACACCGGGGAGCTGTTTTTT. Its protein product is CASSSHGLGPDSYPIMNTGELFF. Full variable domain (remainder filled in from reference TRBV28 and TRBJ2-2): DVKVTQSSRYLVKRTGEKVFLECVQDMDHENMFWYRQDPGLGLRLIYFSYDVKMKEKGDIPEGYSVSREKKERFSLILESASTNQTSMYLCASSSHGLGPDSYPIMNTGELFFGEGSRLTVL.